The rows below give T cell receptor beta chains drawn from one sample of a study of tumor-infiltrating lymphocytes in primary liver carcinoma. TCRdb independently ran MiXCR on the multiplex PCR reads; one entry per CDR3 protein. The profile shows about 48,000 distinct CDR3 sequences, 70% to 80% of them singletons. The sample was liver tumor tissue from sampling region 3. These TCRs come from a man aged 40-55 years with primary liver carcinoma and hepatitis B virus infection. The CDR3 runs from the conserved cysteine through the conserved F or W. A D gene is named only where the DNA matches it firmly. A clone size is listed for some rows: how often the clone was seen (once, few, many), or a class if it is expanded.

size | J | D | length | V | DNA | CDR3
. | TRBJ2-7 | TRBD2 | 15 | TRBV4-1 | TGCACCAGCAGCCCACCGGGACTAGCGGTCTACGAGCAGTATTTC | CTSSPPGLAVYEQYF
. | TRBJ2-1 | TRBD2 | 14 | TRBV4-1 | TGTGCCAGCAACCAGGCGGGAGAGTACAATGAGCAGTTCTTC | CASNQAGEYNEQFF
once | TRBJ1-6 | . | 16 | TRBV20-1 | TGCATTGCTAGAGATCCGGCAGGGGATTATAATTCACCCCTCCACTTT | CIARDPAGDYNSPLHF
. | TRBJ2-3 | . | 13 | TRBV11-2 | TGTACCAGCAGCTTAGGGGGGGGAGAAACGCAATATTTT | CTSSLGGGETQYF
. | TRBJ1-1 | . | 14 | TRBV28 | TGTGCCATCCACAGCCGGGGGTTGAACACTGAAGCTTTCTTT | CAIHSRGLNTEAFF
. | TRBJ1-3 | . | 14 | TRBV9 | TGTGCCAGCAGCGTAGGACCGCGGGGAAACACCATATATTTT | CASSVGPRGNTIYF
. | TRBJ1-2 | TRBD1 | 14 | TRBV7-8 | TGTGCCAACGGCCCCCGGACAGGGGGCGGTGGCTACACCTTC | CANGPRTGGGGYTF
. | TRBJ2-2 | TRBD1 | 18 | TRBV4-2 | TGTACCAGCAGCCAACCAGGGGCAGGGGGTTCGAACACCGGGGAGCTGTTTTTT | CTSSQPGAGGSNTGELFF
. | TRBJ2-7 | TRBD1 | 15 | TRBV6-2/TRBV6-3 | TGTACCAGCAGTTACCCCGACAGGGAAGAAGGCGAGCAGTACTTC | CTSSYPDREEGEQYF
many | TRBJ1-1 | . | 13 | TRBV7-9 | TGTGCCAGCAGCTTTATCCGCGGAACTGAAGCTTTCTTT | CASSFIRGTEAFF
. | TRBJ2-1 | TRBD2 | 18 | TRBV6-1 | TGTGCTAGCAGTGAAGCCCACCCCGGCACTAGCGTCTACAATGGGCAGTTCTTC | CASSEAHPGTSVYNGQFF
few | TRBJ1-2 | . | 15 | TRBV4-1 | TGCGCCAGCAACCAAGAAGCTGGAACAAACTATGGCTACACCTTC | CASNQEAGTNYGYTF
many | TRBJ2-5 | TRBD1 | 14 | TRBV29-1 | TGCAGCGCAAGACAGGGGATGAACCAAGAGACCCAGTACTTC | CSARQGMNQETQYF
. | TRBJ1-1 | . | 13 | TRBV12-3/TRBV12-4 | TGTGCCAGCAATGTGACAGCGTTGACTGAAGCTTTCTTT | CASNVTALTEAFF
. | TRBJ2-7 | . | 11 | TRBV29-1 | TGCAGCGTTGAGGTGGCCAACGAGCTGTACTTC | CSVEVANELYF
. | TRBJ2-5 | . | 14 | TRBV12-3/TRBV12-4 | TGTGCCAGCAGTAGTAGCGGAGCCCAAGAGACCCAGGACTTC | CASSSSGAQETQDF
. | TRBJ2-1 | . | 16 | TRBV28 | TGTGCCAGCAGTTTAGACCCGGGGCAGATCTTCAATGAGCAGTTCTTC | CASSLDPGQIFNEQFF
many | TRBJ2-7 | TRBD2 | 13 | TRBV4-1 | TGCGCCAGCAGCCGACTAGCGGCCTACGAGCAGTACTTC | CASSRLAAYEQYF
once | TRBJ2-6 | TRBD1 | 18 | TRBV6-5 | TGTGCCAGCAGTCTTTGGACAGGGATGAAAGGTGGAACCAACGTCCTGACTTTC | CASSLWTGMKGGTNVLTF
. | TRBJ2-1 | TRBD2 | 20 | TRBV4-1 | TGCGCCAGCGGCTCCTCAGACACCGGACTAGCGGGAGAGCCGGGAAATGAGCAGTTCTTC | CASGSSDTGLAGEPGNEQFF
. | TRBJ2-1 | TRBD2 | 18 | TRBV6-5 | TGTGCCAGCTCGTGGGACAGGGGGACTAGCGGGGGGGCGCAAGAGCAGTTCTTC | CASSWDRGTSGGAQEQFF
. | TRBJ2-1 | TRBD2 | 16 | TRBV6-6 | TGTGCCAGCACCCCCCAGGGACTAGGCCGATCCAATGAGCAGTTCTTC | CASTPQGLGRSNEQFF
. | TRBJ2-7 | TRBD1 | 17 | TRBV10-3 | TGTGCCATCAGTGCTCTTCCCCCGGGACAGGGGTCCGGCGAGCAGTACTTC | CAISALPPGQGSGEQYF
many | TRBJ2-7 | TRBD1 | 16 | TRBV28 | TGTGCCAGCAGACCGACCAGGGGGCCCACCTCCTACGAGCAGTACTTC | CASRPTRGPTSYEQYF
. | TRBJ2-7 | . | 14 | TRBV6-2/TRBV6-3 | TGTGCCAGCAATTCCCTCGGGACACGCTACGAGCAGTACTTC | CASNSLGTRYEQYF
once | TRBJ2-1 | . | 15 | TRBV29-1 | TGCAGCGTAGGGGTACTTAGCGGTGCCTACAATGAGCAGTTCTTC | CSVGVLSGAYNEQFF
. | TRBJ2-3 | TRBD2 | 16 | TRBV19 | TGTGCCAGTAGCCTAGCGGGAGAGGGAGGCGGAGATACGCAGTATTTT | CASSLAGEGGGDTQYF
many | TRBJ2-1 | TRBD2 | 17 | TRBV4-1 | TGCGCCAGCAGCCAGGGGGACACGGGAGGGCCTCTCATTGAGCAGTTCTTC | CASSQGDTGGPLIEQFF
. | TRBJ2-7 | . | 16 | TRBV10-3 | TGTGCCATCAGTGATACCGGGACACGTGGCAAATACGAGCAGTACTTC | CAISDTGTRGKYEQYF
many | TRBJ2-1 | TRBD1 | 14 | TRBV30 | TGTGCCTGGAGGGGACAGAGCTCCTACAATGAGCAGTTCTTC | CAWRGQSSYNEQFF
many | TRBJ1-6 | . | 15 | TRBV10-2 | TGCGCCAGCAGTGAGTCCAGCTCCTATAATTCACCCCTCCACTTT | CASSESSSYNSPLHF
. | TRBJ1-2 | . | 14 | TRBV29-1 | TGCAGCGTGTACAACCCTAATGACCACTATGGCTACACCTTC | CSVYNPNDHYGYTF
. | TRBJ1-4 | . | 14 | TRBV14 | TGTACCAGCAGCCAATCCCGATCCAGTGAAAAACTGTTTTTT | CTSSQSRSSEKLFF
. | TRBJ1-4 | TRBD1 | 12 | TRBV28 | TGTGTCAGCGGGACAGCAGTTGAAAAACTGTTTTTT | CVSGTAVEKLFF
. | TRBJ2-1 | TRBD2 | 12 | TRBV20-1 | TGCAGTGCAGGGACTAGCGGGAGGAGTGAGTTCTTC | CSAGTSGRSEFF
. | TRBJ2-6 | . | 18 | TRBV6-1 | TGTGCCAGCAGCGAAGCTAGGACGGAGTGGTCTGAGGCCAACGTCCTGACTTTC | CASSEARTEWSEANVLTF
. | TRBJ1-1 | . | 15 | TRBV5-6 | TGTGCCAGCAGGAGGGGCCCAGACCTGAACACTGTAGCTTTCTTT | CASRRGPDLNTVAFF
. | TRBJ2-5 | TRBD2 | 16 | TRBV11-2 | TGTGCCAGTAACCCTGGGGCTAGCGGCTTACAAGAGACCCAGTACTTC | CASNPGASGLQETQYF
. | TRBJ2-6 | TRBD2 | 18 | TRBV12-3/TRBV12-4 | TGTGCCAGCAGTGAGACGACTAGCGCTAGCTCTGGGGCCAACGTCCTGACTTTC | CASSETTSASSGANVLTF
. | TRBJ1-1 | . | 13 | TRBV14 | TGTGCCAGCAGCAGACTCAGGGGCACTGAAACTTTCTTT | CASSRLRGTETFF
. | TRBJ2-2 | TRBD1 | 16 | TRBV4-2 | TGTGCCAGCAGCGAAGACAGGGGCGCCAACACCGGGAAGCTGTTTTTT | CASSEDRGANTGKLFF
. | TRBJ2-5 | . | 14 | TRBV10-3 | TGTGCCATCAGCCCAGGGGACGGACAAGAGCCCCAGTATTTC | CAISPGDGQEPQYF
. | TRBJ2-1 | . | 13 | TRBV11-1 | TGTCCCAGCAGCTTAGGCTGGGCGAATGAGCAGTTCTTC | CPSSLGWANEQFF
medium-sized | TRBJ2-7 | . | 15 | TRBV11-2 | TGTGCCAGCAGCTTTGGGGGATGGGTCTCCTACGAGCAGTACTTC | CASSFGGWVSYEQYF
many | TRBJ2-1 | TRBD2 | 16 | TRBV5-4 | TGTGCCAGCAGCATAGCGGGGGCTTCCCCGTACAATGAGCAGTTCTTC | CASSIAGASPYNEQFF
. | TRBJ2-1 | TRBD2 | 16 | TRBV11-2 | TGTGCCAGCAGCTTAGAAGGGACTGGCGGGAGGGATGAGCAACTCTTC | CASSLEGTGGRDEQLF
. | TRBJ1-1 | . | 13 | TRBV5-4 | TGTGCCAGCAGCACCCCAGACCGTGCTGAAGCTTTCTTT | CASSTPDRAEAFF
. | TRBJ1-5 | TRBD1 | 17 | TRBV4-1 | TGCACCAGCAGCCCTCAAGGGACAGGGGTTAGCATTCAGCCCCAGCATTTT | CTSSPQGTGVSIQPQHF
once | TRBJ2-3 | TRBD1 | 13 | TRBV6-5 | TGCGCCAGCAGGTCGACAGGGACAGATACGCAGTATTTT | CASRSTGTDTQYF
. | TRBJ2-3 | . | 14 | TRBV5-5 | TGTGCCAGCAGCTTGCATGACAGGGAGGATACGCGATATTTT | CASSLHDREDTRYF
. | TRBJ2-3 | TRBD2 | 15 | TRBV5-1 | TGCGCCAGCAGCTTACTAGCGGGAGGCACAGATACATTGTATTTT | CASSLLAGGTDTLYF
medium-sized | TRBJ2-1 | TRBD2 | 15 | TRBV6-6 | TGTGCCAGCAGAGGGCCGGGACTAGCGTGGTATGAGCAGTTCTTC | CASRGPGLAWYEQFF
medium-sized | TRBJ2-7 | TRBD2 | 15 | TRBV11-2 | TGTGCCAGCAGCTTAGTGGGGGGGAGCTCCTACGAGCAGTACTTC | CASSLVGGSSYEQYF
many | TRBJ1-1 | . | 13 | TRBV12-3/TRBV12-4 | TGTGCCAGCAGTGAGGGGCAATCGGGTGAAGCTTTCTTT | CASSEGQSGEAFF
. | TRBJ2-7 | TRBD2 | 14 | TRBV11-2 | TGTACCAGCAAAAGACTAGCGGAAGCCTACGAGCAGTACTTC | CTSKRLAEAYEQYF